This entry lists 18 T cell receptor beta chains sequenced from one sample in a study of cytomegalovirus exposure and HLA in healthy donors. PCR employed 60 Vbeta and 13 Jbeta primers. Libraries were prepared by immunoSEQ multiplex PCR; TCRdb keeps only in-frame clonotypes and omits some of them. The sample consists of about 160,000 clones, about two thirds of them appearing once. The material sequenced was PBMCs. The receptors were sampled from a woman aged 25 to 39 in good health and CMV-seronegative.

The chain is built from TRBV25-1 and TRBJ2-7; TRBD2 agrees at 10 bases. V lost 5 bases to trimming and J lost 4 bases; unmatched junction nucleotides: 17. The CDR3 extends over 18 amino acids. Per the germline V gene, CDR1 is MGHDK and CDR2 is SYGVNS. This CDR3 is CASSPPGQGASGSYEQYF. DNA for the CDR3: TGTGCCAGCAGTCCCCCCGGGCAGGGGGCTAGCGGGAGTTACGAGCAGTACTTC.

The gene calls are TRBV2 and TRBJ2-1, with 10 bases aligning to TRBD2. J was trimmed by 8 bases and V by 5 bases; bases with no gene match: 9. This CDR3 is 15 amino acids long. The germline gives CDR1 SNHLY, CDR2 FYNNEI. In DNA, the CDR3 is TGTGCCAGCAGTTCGGGGCAGCGGGAGGGACATGAGCAGTTCTTC. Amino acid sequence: CASSSGQREGHEQFF.

For the CDR3, the DNA is TGTGCCAGCTCACCACCAAAGTTGGTCGAGGGGAGGGGAGTGAACACTGAAGCTTTCTTT. Protein product: CASSPPKLVEGRGVNTEAFF. V is TRBV18 and J is TRBJ1-1, with a tentative D call TRBD1 (5 bases). The germline V gene encodes CDR1 KGHSH and CDR2 LQKENI. The CDR3 runs to 20 residues. Trimming left V 0 bases short and J 0 bases short, with 23 bases between.

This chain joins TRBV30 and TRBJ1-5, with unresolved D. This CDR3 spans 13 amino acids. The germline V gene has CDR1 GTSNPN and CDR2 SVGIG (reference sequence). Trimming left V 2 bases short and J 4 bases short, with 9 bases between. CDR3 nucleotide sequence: TGTGCCTGGAGTCATACGGGAAATCAGCCCCAGCATTTT. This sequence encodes CAWSHTGNQPQHF.

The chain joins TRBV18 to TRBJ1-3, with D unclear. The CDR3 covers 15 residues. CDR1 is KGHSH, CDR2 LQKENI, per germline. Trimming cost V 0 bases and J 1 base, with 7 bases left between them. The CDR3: CASSPPGQSGNTIYF. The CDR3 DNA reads TGTGCCAGCTCACCACCGGGCCAGTCTGGAAACACCATATATTTT.

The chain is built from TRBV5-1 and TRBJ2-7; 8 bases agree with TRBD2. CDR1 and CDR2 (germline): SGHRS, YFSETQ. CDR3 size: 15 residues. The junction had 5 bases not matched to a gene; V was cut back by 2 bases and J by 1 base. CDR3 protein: CASSLGAGESYEQYF. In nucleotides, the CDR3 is TGCGCCAGCAGCTTAGGAGCGGGGGAATCCTACGAGCAGTACTTC.

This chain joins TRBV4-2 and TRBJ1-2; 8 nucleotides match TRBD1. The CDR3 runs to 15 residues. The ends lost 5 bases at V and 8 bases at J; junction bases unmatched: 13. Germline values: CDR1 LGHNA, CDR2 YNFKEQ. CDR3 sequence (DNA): TGTGCCAGCAGCTCCGAGGGACAGGCCACCGGCGGCTACACCTTC. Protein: CASSSEGQATGGYTF.

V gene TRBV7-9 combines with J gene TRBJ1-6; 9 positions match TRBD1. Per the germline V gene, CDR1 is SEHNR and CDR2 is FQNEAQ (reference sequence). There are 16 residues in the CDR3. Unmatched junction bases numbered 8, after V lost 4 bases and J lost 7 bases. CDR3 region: CASSSLRDRENSPLHF. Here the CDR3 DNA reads TGTGCCAGCAGCTCCTTGCGGGACAGGGAGAATTCACCCCTCCACTTT.

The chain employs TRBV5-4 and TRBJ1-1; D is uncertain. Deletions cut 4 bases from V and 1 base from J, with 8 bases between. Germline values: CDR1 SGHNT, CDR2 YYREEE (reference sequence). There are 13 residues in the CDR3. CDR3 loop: CASSPDKNTEAFF. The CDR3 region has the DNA TGTGCCAGCAGCCCTGACAAGAACACTGAAGCTTTCTTT. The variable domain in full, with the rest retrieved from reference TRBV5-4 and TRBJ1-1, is ETGVTQSPTHLIKTRGQQVTLRCSSQSGHNTVSWYQQALGQGPQFIFQYYREEENGRGNFPPRFSGLQFPNYSSELNVNALELDDSALYLCASSPDKNTEAFFGQGTRLTVV.

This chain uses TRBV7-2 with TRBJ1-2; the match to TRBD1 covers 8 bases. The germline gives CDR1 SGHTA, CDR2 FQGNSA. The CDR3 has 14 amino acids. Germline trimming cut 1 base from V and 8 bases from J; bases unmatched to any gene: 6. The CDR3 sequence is CASSLETGAGGYTF. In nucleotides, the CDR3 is TGTGCCAGCAGCTTAGAGACAGGGGCCGGAGGCTACACCTTC.

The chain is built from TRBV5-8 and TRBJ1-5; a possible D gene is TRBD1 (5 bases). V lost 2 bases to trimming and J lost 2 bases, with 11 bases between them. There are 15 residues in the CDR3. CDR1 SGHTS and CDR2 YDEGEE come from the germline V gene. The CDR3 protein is CASSFRGRGNQPQHF. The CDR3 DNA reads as TGTGCCAGCAGCTTCCGGGGGAGAGGCAATCAGCCCCAGCATTTT.

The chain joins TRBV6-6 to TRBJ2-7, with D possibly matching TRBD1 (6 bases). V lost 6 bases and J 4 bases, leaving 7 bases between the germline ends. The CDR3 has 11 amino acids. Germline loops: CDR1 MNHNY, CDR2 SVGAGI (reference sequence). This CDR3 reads CASRGAYEQYF. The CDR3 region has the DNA TGTGCCAGCAGGGGGGCGTACGAGCAGTACTTC.

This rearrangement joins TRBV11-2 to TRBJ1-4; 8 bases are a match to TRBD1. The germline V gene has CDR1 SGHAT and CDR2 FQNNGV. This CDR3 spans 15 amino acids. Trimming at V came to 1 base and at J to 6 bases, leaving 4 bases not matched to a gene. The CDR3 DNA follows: TGTGCCAGCAGCTTAGTGCAGGGGGCGGATGAAAAACTGTTTTTT. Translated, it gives CASSLVQGADEKLFF.

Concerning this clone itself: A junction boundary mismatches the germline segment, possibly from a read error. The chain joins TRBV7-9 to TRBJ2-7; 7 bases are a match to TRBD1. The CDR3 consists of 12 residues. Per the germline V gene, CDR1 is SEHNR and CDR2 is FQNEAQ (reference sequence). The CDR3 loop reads CSSSHRGNEQYF. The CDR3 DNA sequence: TGTTCCAGCAGCCACAGGGGCAACGAGCAGTACTTC.

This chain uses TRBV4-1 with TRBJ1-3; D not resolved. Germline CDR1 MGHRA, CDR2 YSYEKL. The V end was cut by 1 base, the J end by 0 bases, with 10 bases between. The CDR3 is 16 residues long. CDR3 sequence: CASSQGEPASGNTIYF. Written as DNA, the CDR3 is TGCGCCAGCAGCCAAGGGGAGCCTGCCTCTGGAAACACCATATATTTT.

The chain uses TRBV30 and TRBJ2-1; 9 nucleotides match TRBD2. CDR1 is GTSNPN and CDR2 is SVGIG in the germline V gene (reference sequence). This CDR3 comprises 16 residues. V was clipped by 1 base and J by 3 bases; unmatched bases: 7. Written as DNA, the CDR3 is TGTGCCTGGAGTGGAGTAGCGGGAGTAGGCTACAATGAGCAGTTCTTC. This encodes CAWSGVAGVGYNEQFF.

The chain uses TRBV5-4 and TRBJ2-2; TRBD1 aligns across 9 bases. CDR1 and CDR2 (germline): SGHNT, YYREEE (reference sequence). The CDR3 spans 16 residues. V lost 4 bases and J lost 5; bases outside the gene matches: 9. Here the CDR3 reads CASSPRGQGVTGELFF. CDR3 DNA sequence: TGTGCCAGCAGCCCGAGGGGACAGGGAGTAACCGGGGAGCTGTTTTTT.

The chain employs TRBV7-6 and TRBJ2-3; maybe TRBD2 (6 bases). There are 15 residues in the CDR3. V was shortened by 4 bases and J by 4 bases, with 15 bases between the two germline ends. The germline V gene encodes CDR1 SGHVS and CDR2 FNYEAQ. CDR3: CASSSRGTGPDTQYF. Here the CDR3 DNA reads TGTGCCAGCAGCTCACGGGGGACTGGTCCAGATACGCAGTATTTT.